This T cell receptor beta chain stems from a study of early T cells in non-severe SARS-CoV-2 infection. Study in general: Chains were unpaired, as sequencing was done on bulk RNA from unsorted whole blood.

Unique molecular identifier tags were affixed to discrete cDNA molecules. In TCRdb, the 5' RACE reads were re-called with MiXCR into one record per CDR3 protein. Among some 36,000 distinct CDR3 sequences listed, about 6.8% were seen once. Study-wide points: VDJdb matching skewed toward anti-spike CD8 responses, missing private and CD4 specificities.

This CDR3 contains 13 residues. The germline V and J ends were trimmed by 6 bases and 8 bases, with 16 bases remaining between them. This clonotype showed up just a few times. What it recognizes is unknown. The source was whole blood, collected at baseline. This sequence joins TRBV12-3 or TRBV12-4 and TRBJ1-2, with D tentatively TRBD1 (5 bases). The sequence came from an adult who was a healthcare worker with PCR-confirmed SARS-CoV-2 infection or an uninfected control (not recorded which). The CDR3 protein is CASSHRRLGGYTF. In nucleotides, the CDR3 is TGTGCCAGCAGCCACAGGCGGCTAGGGGGCTACACCTTC.